Below are 2 T cell receptor beta chains sequenced from a single sample in a study of T cell responses to AZD1222 COVID-19 vaccine (dated by TCRdb to 2020 to 2023). The protocol used for the library was the immunoSEQ multiplex PCR assay. TCRdb took this table from immuneACCESS and kept in-frame rearrangements with V and J called. Such tables lack part of the clones; where checked against another copy, unresolved V genes explain under half of the gap, and the rest is unexplained. In all, the sample holds 200,000 or so clones, and around 88% of those were seen once. Roughly 8% of the sample is taken by the ten largest. What this sample's time point label stands for: baseline before first vaccination. The source was peripheral blood, collected on day 0 of AZD1222 vaccination. The receptors derive from an adult in good health.

This CDR3 is CASSLVGGLLYEQYF. For the CDR3, the DNA is TGCGCCAGCAGCTTGGTTGGCGGATTACTCTACGAGCAGTACTTC. The chain is built from TRBV5-1 and TRBJ2-7; D not certain. There are 15 residues in the CDR3. Per the germline V gene, CDR1 is SGHRS and CDR2 is YFSETQ. Deletions cut 0 bases from V and 3 bases from J, with 13 bases between.

This sequence joins TRBV5-6 and TRBJ2-7; no firm D call. Germline-derived CDR1 and CDR2 are SGHDT and YYEEEE. V lost 3 bases, J lost 3 bases, and 19 bases lay in between. The CDR3 contains 16 residues. This chain's CDR3 is CASSSRKSRTFYEQYF. The CDR3 region has the DNA TGTGCCAGCAGCTCACGAAAATCGAGGACGTTCTACGAGCAGTACTTC. The complete variable domain, with remaining parts taken from reference TRBV5-6 and TRBJ2-7, reads DAGVTQSPTHLIKTRGQQVTLRCSPKSGHDTVSWYQQALGQGPQFIFQYYEEEERQRGNFPDRFSGHQFPNYSSELNVNALLLGDSALYLCASSSRKSRTFYEQYFGPGTRLTVT.